At least ten counts were recorded for the clone carrying this T cell receptor (beta chain). The sample originates from a study of molecular identifiers for immune sequencing clone quantification. Turning to the study itself: Replicate runs used RNA from around 18,000 or 91,000 naive CD8 cells, which was split five ways into aliquots, and four of those aliquots were then sequenced.

TCRdb reprocessed the PCR reads via MiXCR and lists one record per CDR3 protein. The data show some 650,000 distinct CDR3 sequences, around 20% seen once. Germline CDR1 and CDR2: SGHRS and YFSETQ. With V trimmed by 4 bases and J by 7 bases, 3 bases remained unmatched. This CDR3 region has 13 residues. The TCR comes from a human donor in good health. Some libraries in this study had Jurkat cell RNA spiked in. The chain combines TRBV5-1 with TRBJ2-4; 9 bases match TRBD1. The sequenced sample was naive CD8+ T cells from blood, with Jurkat cell RNA spiked in. As for subset: FACS-sorted CD8+CD4-CCR7+CD45RA+ naive T cells. CDR3 region: CASSEGQGNIQYF. The DNA of the CDR3 is TGCGCCAGCAGCGAAGGACAGGGGAACATTCAGTACTTC.